This T cell receptor (beta chain) was obtained from a study of T cell responses to AZD1222 COVID-19 vaccine. At the level of the study: Whether given at about 4 or about 12 weeks, second doses were pooled.

Study observations and caveats: Seropositivity was recorded at baseline in only a handful of AZD1222 recipients. Increased Spike-specific TCR breadth and depth were observed after two AZD1222 doses. A mostly white British donor set with more females was recruited, and clonal diversity was possibly underestimated.

With respect to this clone: Its specificity is not known.

Profiled with immunoSEQ multiplex PCR; TCRdb holds only in-frame clones, not every one. The repertoire holds 180,000 or so clones, with 88% as singletons. CDR1 is SGDLS, CDR2 YYNGEE, per germline. The CDR3 is 14 residues long. The V end lost 0 bases, the J end lost 2 bases, and 8 bases lay between the germline ends. This chain connects TRBV9 to TRBJ1-1, with D uncertain. The sequence derives from an adult in good health. The source was peripheral blood, collected on day 0 of AZD1222 vaccination. The CDR3 loop is CASSVGRANTEAFF. For the CDR3, the DNA is TGTGCCAGCAGCGTAGGACGGGCCAACACTGAAGCTTTCTTT.